These 22 T cell receptor beta chains came from one sample sequenced in a study of cytomegalovirus exposure and HLA in healthy donors. The PCR used 60 Vbeta and 13 Jbeta primers. The method was immunoSEQ multiplex PCR; TCRdb's version includes in-frame clones alone and lacks a portion of them. The sample consists of roughly 60,000 clones, 60% to 85% of them appearing once. Sequenced sample: PBMCs. The receptors shown here come from a woman between 40 and 55 years old in good health and CMV-seropositive.

This sequence joins TRBV6-6 and TRBJ2-6, with 7 bases lining up with TRBD1. The CDR3 contains 15 residues. The V gene's germline CDR1 is MNHNY and CDR2 SVGAGI (reference sequence). With 6 bases clipped from V and 2 bases from J, the junction kept 4 bases outside the gene matches. CDR3 sequence (DNA): TGTGCCAGCAGCCCTACAGGGGCTGGGGCCAACGTCCTGACTTTC. Its translation is CASSPTGAGANVLTF.

The V gene is TRBV5-4, the J gene TRBJ2-6; maybe TRBD2 (5 bases). Trimming took 3 bases from V and 0 from J, leaving 7 bases between them. The length of the CDR3 is 15 residues. The germline V gene encodes CDR1 SGHNT and CDR2 YYREEE (reference sequence). CDR3 nucleotides: TGTGCCAGCAGCTCCCGGGGCTCTGGGGCCAACGTCCTGACTTTC. Translating gives CASSSRGSGANVLTF.

This clone was observed once. The V gene is TRBV6-5, the J gene TRBJ1-6; D unresolved. CDR1 is MNHEY, CDR2 SVGAGI, per germline. The CDR3 length is 12 residues. V was cut by 5 bases and J by 13 bases, with 12 bases left in between. CDR3 nucleotides: TGTGCCAGCAGTCGAGGGAGTTGGCCCCTCCACTTT. Translation: CASSRGSWPLHF.

This chain joins TRBV18 and TRBJ1-1; the D gene is possibly TRBD1 (5 bases). Between the trimmed V and J ends, which lost 0 bases and 9 bases, there was a span of 8 bases. CDR1 KGHSH and CDR2 LQKENI come from the germline V gene. This CDR3 spans 12 amino acids. CDR3 nucleotide sequence: TGTGCCAGCTCACCACCGGCAGGGCAAGCTTTCTTT. Translated: CASSPPAGQAFF.

The chain links TRBV5-1 to TRBJ2-5, with TRBD1 identical over 7 bases. The CDR3 has 15 residues. Germline V lookup: CDR1 SGHRS, CDR2 YFSETQ. With V trimmed by 4 bases and J by 2 bases, 8 bases remained unmatched. This chain's CDR3 is CASSLPPGQQETQYF. CDR3 in DNA: TGCGCCAGCAGCCTACCTCCGGGACAGCAAGAGACCCAGTACTTC.

J is TRBJ2-1 and V is TRBV5-1; weak D call: TRBD1 (5 bases). The V and J ends lost 3 bases and 6 bases respectively, with 16 bases between them. CDR3 length: 15 residues. Germline CDR1 SGHRS, CDR2 YFSETQ. The CDR3 here is CASSSDTPGPNEQFF. In DNA form, the CDR3 reads TGCGCCAGCAGCTCTGACACCCCAGGGCCCAATGAGCAGTTCTTC.

The genes are TRBV30 and TRBJ1-2; no reliable D call. The length of the CDR3 is 13 residues. Trimming took 8 bases from V and 4 from J, leaving 17 bases between them. CDR1 and CDR2 (germline): GTSNPN, SVGIG (reference sequence). Written as DNA, the CDR3 is TGTGCCACCAGCCCCAGAGGGATCTATGGCTACACCTTC. This translates into CATSPRGIYGYTF.

This chain joins TRBV6-1 and TRBJ1-1; TRBD1 matches at 9 bases. CDR3 length equals 14 residues. Germline CDR1 is MNHNS and CDR2 is SASEGT. The J segment lost 4 bases and the V segment lost 3 bases, leaving 3 bases of the junction unmatched. CDR3: CASSDNRGPTEAFF. DNA of the CDR3: TGTGCCAGCAGTGATAACAGGGGGCCCACTGAAGCTTTCTTT.

The chain employs TRBV6-5 and TRBJ1-3; TRBD1 is a possible D gene (6 bases). The CDR3 has 16 amino acids. Deletions cut 2 bases from V and 1 base from J, with 12 bases between. Per germline, CDR1 MNHEY and CDR2 SVGAGI. The CDR3: CASSYTGFFSGNTIYF. The DNA of the CDR3 is TGTGCCAGCAGTTACACAGGGTTCTTTTCTGGAAACACCATATATTTT.

This rearrangement joins TRBV19 to TRBJ1-1; no reliable D call. Trimming removed 5 bases from V and 1 base from J, with 14 bases in between. CDR1 is LNHDA, CDR2 SQIVND, per germline (reference sequence). The CDR3 runs 15 residues. The CDR3 DNA is TGTGCCAGTAGTCCCCGTGGACTGAGGAACACTGAAGCTTTCTTT. Protein product: CASSPRGLRNTEAFF.

This sequence joins TRBV27 and TRBJ1-1; 12 positions match TRBD1. Germline values: CDR1 MNHEY, CDR2 SMNVEV (reference sequence). This CDR3 is built from 17 residues. Germline trimming cut 4 bases from V and 2 bases from J; bases unmatched to any gene: 8. In DNA form, the CDR3 reads TGTGCCAGCAGTTGGGGACAGGGGGCCATAAACAACACTGAAGCTTTCTTT. It codes for CASSWGQGAINNTEAFF.

The rearrangement links TRBV7-2 to TRBJ1-3, with D hard to call. V shed 5 bases and J shed 2 bases, with 10 bases lying between them. The germline gives CDR1 SGHTA, CDR2 FQGNSA. This CDR3 contains 14 residues. The CDR3 nucleotides are TGTGCCAGCAGCCTTGTTCGCGCTGGAAACACCATATATTTT. Encoded protein: CASSLVRAGNTIYF.

V is TRBV12-5 and J is TRBJ2-7, with TRBD1 matching over 7 bases. The CDR3 extends over 16 amino acids. CDR1 and CDR2 from the germline V gene are LGHNT and FRNRAP. V was clipped by 2 bases and J by 7 bases; unmatched bases: 14. The CDR3 DNA reads TGTGCTAGTGGTTTGTTTACTTCCCCACAGGGGAATGAGCAGTACTTC. It yields the protein CASGLFTSPQGNEQYF.

The chain recombines TRBV29-1 with TRBJ2-7; 8 positions match TRBD2. The CDR3 length is 13 residues. The germline gives CDR1 SQVTM, CDR2 ANQGSEA. After removal of 4 bases from V and 6 bases from J, the junction contained 8 bases not matched to a gene. The CDR3 loop is CSVVLSGGREQYF. The CDR3 DNA reads TGCAGCGTTGTGTTGAGCGGGGGTCGCGAGCAGTACTTC.

The rearrangement links TRBV6-5 to TRBJ2-5, with 8 bases fitting TRBD1. The CDR3 loop spans 15 amino acids. The germline CDR1 and CDR2 sequences are MNHEY and SVGAGI. V lost 5 bases, J lost 3 bases, and 8 bases stayed unmatched. CDR3 residues: CASSPLGQVKETQYF. CDR3 nucleotides: TGTGCCAGCAGTCCCTTGGGACAGGTGAAAGAGACCCAGTACTTC.

The V and J genes are TRBV14 and TRBJ1-1; the D is unclear. The CDR3 consists of 13 residues. CDR1 and CDR2 (germline): SGHDN, FVKESK. Deletions cut 0 bases from V and 2 bases from J, with 4 bases between. The CDR3 DNA is TGTGCCAGCAGCCAAGATCAAAACACTGAAGCTTTCTTT. It is translated as CASSQDQNTEAFF.

The chain has TRBV5-6 and TRBJ2-3, with 13 bases identical to TRBD2. V lost 3 bases, J lost 0 bases, and 4 bases stayed unmatched. The CDR3 is made up of 17 amino acids. The germline gives CDR1 SGHDT, CDR2 YYEEEE. The CDR3 DNA is TGTGCCAGCAGCTCAACTAGCGGGGGGGCCAGCACAGATACGCAGTATTTT. Translating gives CASSSTSGGASTDTQYF.

The chain links TRBV7-9 to TRBJ1-1; tentatively, D is TRBD1 (5 bases). CDR1 SEHNR and CDR2 FQNEAQ come from the germline V gene (reference sequence). The V end lost 6 bases, the J end lost 5 bases, and 19 bases lay between the germline ends. The CDR3 contains 15 residues. CDR3 DNA: TGTGCCAGCAGGCCGAATCTCAGGGAAGGAACTGAAGCTTTCTTT. Its protein is CASRPNLREGTEAFF.

The chain is built from TRBV2 and TRBJ1-5; possible D gene TRBD1, 5 bases. This CDR3 has 13 amino acids. Deletions cut 8 bases from V and 2 bases from J, with 10 bases between. CDR1 is SNHLY, CDR2 FYNNEI, per germline. The CDR3 nucleotides read TGTGCCAGCCAGGGTGAGGGCAATCAGCCCCAGCATTTT. As protein: CASQGEGNQPQHF.

As to this clone: Germline and junction disagree at one end, which may indicate a read error. The chain couples TRBV7-9 to TRBJ2-7, with unresolved D. There are 11 residues in the CDR3. Looked up from germline, CDR1 is SEHNR and CDR2 is FQNEAQ (reference sequence). Here the CDR3 reads CSSSLGAEQYF. CDR3 in DNA: TGTTCCAGCAGCTTAGGAGCCGAGCAGTACTTC.

Only a few counts were recorded for this clone. This chain links TRBV5-6 with TRBJ2-2; D possibly corresponds to TRBD1 (5 bases). The V gene's germline CDR1 is SGHDT and CDR2 YYEEEE. The CDR3 is 15 amino acids. The V end was cut by 3 bases, the J end by 0 bases, with 9 bases between. This CDR3 reads CASSSGHTNTGELFF. In nucleotides, the CDR3 is TGTGCCAGCAGCTCAGGACACACGAACACCGGGGAGCTGTTTTTT.

This chain uses TRBV29-1 with TRBJ2-7, with 10 bases lining up with TRBD1. Germline assignment: CDR1 SQVTM and CDR2 ANQGSEA. V shed 3 bases and J 7 bases; nucleotides not matched to a gene: 9. The CDR3 covers 14 residues. The CDR3 DNA is TGCAGCGTTGAGGGGGACAGGGGTTACCGGGAGCAGTACTTC. Residues: CSVEGDRGYREQYF.